Listed below are T cell receptor beta chains from one sample, sequenced in a study of tumor-infiltrating lymphocytes in localized non-small cell lung cancer. This table comes from immunoSEQ multiplex PCR, and its TCRdb copy is limited to in-frame clones, with some not included. The sample yields some 15,000 clones, 65% to 85% seen once. Sequencing was performed on lung tumor tissue. The receptors originated from a human donor with non-small cell lung cancer. Both conserved end residues are part of each CDR3. The D gene is left open where the match is weak. Clone sizes are given selectively: once, few, many, or a class where the clone is expanded.

CDR3 DNA	CDR3 protein	V gene	J gene	D gene	clone size
TGTGCCAGCACTAGGGACAGGGGTCCCTACACCTTC	CASTRDRGPYTF	TRBV6-5	TRBJ1-2	TRBD1	few
TGTGCCAGCAGTTGGGGCGGGAGGGCCCTCAGCACAGATACGCAGTATTTT	CASSWGGRALSTDTQYF	TRBV28	TRBJ2-3	TRBD2	NA
TGCGCCAGCAGCCCGGGGGGGACTACCTACAATGAGCAGTTCTTC	CASSPGGTTYNEQFF	TRBV5-1	TRBJ2-1	TRBD2	NA
TGTGCCAGCAGTTTAGGTGTGTGGCAGGGCCTCACGAACACTGAAGCTTTCTTT	CASSLGVWQGLTNTEAFF	TRBV27	TRBJ1-1	NA	NA
TGTGCCAGCAGCGTAGGTGTGACACCCCAAGAGACCCAGTACTTC	CASSVGVTPQETQYF	TRBV9	TRBJ2-5	NA	NA
TGCGCCAGCAGCTTGGACAGTTCGAACACCGGGGAGCTGTTTTTT	CASSLDSSNTGELFF	TRBV5-1	TRBJ2-2	NA	NA
TGTGCCGCCAGCACAGAGAGCTCCTACAATGAGCAGTTCTTC	CAASTESSYNEQFF	TRBV6-1	TRBJ2-1	NA	NA
TGCGCCAGCAGCCATTACGGCGCACTCTCCTACAATGAGCAGTTCTTC	CASSHYGALSYNEQFF	TRBV5-1	TRBJ2-1	NA	NA
TGCAGCGTCGCGACAGGCTCGACTGAAGCTTTCTTT	CSVATGSTEAFF	TRBV29-1	TRBJ1-1	NA	NA
TGTGCCAGCAGCTTGCCCCCTGTGGAGACCCAGTACTTC	CASSLPPVETQYF	TRBV11-2	TRBJ2-5	NA	NA
TGTGCCAGCAGTCTCGGGACTTCTTTCTGGGAGCAGTACTTC	CASSLGTSFWEQYF	TRBV7-9	TRBJ2-7	NA	NA
TGCGCCAGCAGCATGGACGCGGGAGGAACTGAAGCTTTCTTT	CASSMDAGGTEAFF	TRBV5-1	TRBJ1-1	NA	once
TGTGCCAGCAGCTTAACCCAGGGGGCCACTGAAGCTTTCTTT	CASSLTQGATEAFF	TRBV7-9	TRBJ1-1	TRBD1	NA
TGTGCCGGGGGGGACACAGATACGCAGTATTTT	CAGGDTDTQYF	TRBV2	TRBJ2-3	TRBD2	NA
TGTGCCTGGAGTGACCAGGAGGGGCAGCCCCAGCATTTT	CAWSDQEGQPQHF	TRBV30	TRBJ1-5	NA	few
TGTGCCAGCATGAATAGGGGTCCTCCTAGCACAGATACGCAGTATTTT	CASMNRGPPSTDTQYF	TRBV27	TRBJ2-3	NA	once
TGTGCCAGCAGCCCCGGGACAGGGGTCGGGCAGCCCCAGCATTTT	CASSPGTGVGQPQHF	TRBV6-6	TRBJ1-5	TRBD1	NA
TGCAGTGCTCTTATCTTAGAGCAGTTCTTC	CSALILEQFF	TRBV20-1	TRBJ2-1	NA	NA
TGTGCCAGCAGCGTAGGCGTCAGAGGGCGCCCGAATTCACCCCTCCACTTT	CASSVGVRGRPNSPLHF	TRBV9	TRBJ1-6	NA	NA
TGTGCCACCCATCTAGCGGGAGGAAACGGGGAGCTGTTTTTT	CATHLAGGNGELFF	TRBV6-6	TRBJ2-2	TRBD2	NA
TGTGCCAGCAGCTTGCTGGCAGGGGGTTCACCCCTCCACTTT	CASSLLAGGSPLHF	TRBV7-9	TRBJ1-6	TRBD1	few
TGTGCCAGCAGCTCCTTCTTGGAGGGCAGTGAGCAGTTCTTC	CASSSFLEGSEQFF	TRBV7-8	TRBJ2-1	NA	NA
TGCGCCAGCAGCCAGGAAAAAAACAATGAGCAGTTCTTC	CASSQEKNNEQFF	TRBV4-1	TRBJ2-1	NA	NA
TGTGCCAGCAGCCCCAGGGGTCAGGGGATGCCCTACGAGCAGTACTTC	CASSPRGQGMPYEQYF	TRBV5-4	TRBJ2-7	NA	NA
TGTGCCAGCAGTGGCCCTCCGGGTTGGGGCGAGAGCTCCTACGAGCAGTACTTC	CASSGPPGWGESSYEQYF	TRBV6-4	TRBJ2-7	NA	NA
TGCGCCAGCAGCCAGTACTTTCGGAACACAGATACGCAGTATTTT	CASSQYFRNTDTQYF	TRBV4-1	TRBJ2-3	NA	NA
TGTGCCAGCAGCTTAGGGACAGGGGGATGGGATCAGCCCCAGCATTTT	CASSLGTGGWDQPQHF	TRBV7-9	TRBJ1-5	TRBD1	NA
TGTGCCAGCAGCTTAAGGGCGGGGGAGACCTACGAGCAGTACTTC	CASSLRAGETYEQYF	TRBV7-3	TRBJ2-7	TRBD2	medium-sized
TGTGCCACCAGCAGACCTTACAGGAGGGACACTGAAGCTTTCTTT	CATSRPYRRDTEAFF	TRBV15	TRBJ1-1	NA	few
TGCGCCAGCAGCTTAGAACAGGGGGGAGATGGCTACACCTTC	CASSLEQGGDGYTF	TRBV5-1	TRBJ1-2	TRBD1	NA
TGTGCCAGCTCACCTCCTCAAGGGGCCTTAAGCTCCTACAATGAGCAGTTCTTC	CASSPPQGALSSYNEQFF	TRBV18	TRBJ2-1	NA	few
TGTGCCAGCAGTGAACGGAGACTAGCGGGAGGGGCCTACGAGCAGTACTTC	CASSERRLAGGAYEQYF	TRBV6-1	TRBJ2-7	TRBD2	NA
TGCGCCAGCAGCGGGGGGCTGGACTACACCTTC	CASSGGLDYTF	TRBV5-1	TRBJ1-2	NA	NA
TGTGCCAGCAGCTTTGGAAACCTCTACAATGAGCAGTTCTTC	CASSFGNLYNEQFF	TRBV7-9	TRBJ2-1	NA	NA
TGTGCCAGCTCGCTTTTGGGACAGGAGGACTACGAGCAGTACTTC	CASSLLGQEDYEQYF	TRBV18	TRBJ2-7	TRBD1	NA
TGTGCCAGCAGCGTAGCTCCAAGCGGGGGCCTCCCGACAGATACGCAGTATTTT	CASSVAPSGGLPTDTQYF	TRBV9	TRBJ2-3	TRBD2	NA
TGTGCCAGCAGCCCCTCTAACCTCTACGAGCAGTACTTC	CASSPSNLYEQYF	TRBV4-2	TRBJ2-7	NA	NA
TGTGCCAGCAGCTTAGGGACAGAGAAATACGAGCAGTACTTC	CASSLGTEKYEQYF	TRBV7-6	TRBJ2-7	NA	NA
TGTGCCAGCAGCTTAGGAGCCCTCTACAGCTCAGACGAGCAGTACTTC	CASSLGALYSSDEQYF	TRBV7-6	TRBJ2-7	NA	few
TGTGCCAGCAGTTACTCGAGCAGGGCAGGGGGCACTGAAGCTTTCTTT	CASSYSSRAGGTEAFF	TRBV6-5	TRBJ1-1	TRBD1	few
TGTGCCAGCAGCTCCTATTCGGCTGGACAGGGATCACCCCTCCACTTT	CASSSYSAGQGSPLHF	TRBV5-6	TRBJ1-6	TRBD1	once
TGTGCCAGCAGCCCCGCGAGGGCTAGCTCTGGAAACACCATATATTTT	CASSPARASSGNTIYF	TRBV7-2	TRBJ1-3	NA	NA
TGTGCCAGCAGTTTATCGGGCGGGAGGGCCCTTGGGTCTGAGCAGTACTTC	CASSLSGGRALGSEQYF	TRBV27	TRBJ2-7	TRBD2	NA
TGTGCCAGCTCCCGGGACCGTAACTATGGCTACACCTTC	CASSRDRNYGYTF	TRBV18	TRBJ1-2	NA	once
TGTGCCAGCAGTGAAGTTGGAGGGAGCAATCAGCCCCAGCATTTT	CASSEVGGSNQPQHF	TRBV6-1	TRBJ1-5	NA	NA
TGTGCCAGCAGCTTAAAGGCGTCCTCCCCCACAGATACGCAGTATTTT	CASSLKASSPTDTQYF	TRBV5-4	TRBJ2-3	NA	NA
TGTGCCAGCAGTTCACCGGGACAGGGAAATCATGGCTACACCTTC	CASSSPGQGNHGYTF	TRBV6-1	TRBJ1-2	TRBD1	NA
TGTGCCAGCAGTTACCAGCCTTATCAGCCCCAGCATTTT	CASSYQPYQPQHF	TRBV28	TRBJ1-5	NA	few
TGTGCCAGCAGCACCACAGGGCGGGAGCAGTTCTTC	CASSTTGREQFF	TRBV9	TRBJ2-1	NA	NA
TGTGCCAGCAGCTTCGACTTGGGGGTGGGCGAGCAGTACTTC	CASSFDLGVGEQYF	TRBV7-2	TRBJ2-7	NA	NA
TGTGCCAGCAGCTTCAGCGGGTTGTACAATGAGCAGTTCTTC	CASSFSGLYNEQFF	TRBV5-6	TRBJ2-1	NA	few
TGTGCCAGCAGCGTAGAGTCCTCGAGGGACAATGAGCAGTTCTTC	CASSVESSRDNEQFF	TRBV9	TRBJ2-1	NA	once
TGTGCTAGTGCCCCAGGTTCCTCTGGGGCCAACGTCCTGACTTTC	CASAPGSSGANVLTF	TRBV12-5	TRBJ2-6	NA	NA
TGCGCCAGCGCAGGACAGACTGCGAGAACAGATACGCAGTATTTT	CASAGQTARTDTQYF	TRBV5-1	TRBJ2-3	NA	few
TGTGCCAGCTCACCGCGGTCGGGCGCATCCTACGAGCAGTACTTC	CASSPRSGASYEQYF	TRBV18	TRBJ2-7	NA	NA
TGTGCCAGCAGCCCCTTTGGCAAAACTAATGAAAAACTGTTTTTT	CASSPFGKTNEKLFF	TRBV5-8	TRBJ1-4	NA	NA
TGTGCCAGCAGTCCCCCCGGTGTTGGGTCCTACGAGCAGTACTTC	CASSPPGVGSYEQYF	TRBV28	TRBJ2-7	NA	NA
TGTGCTAGTGGTTTGATCTTTTGGGGGACCGACGACTCTGGGGCCAACGTCCTGACTTTC	CASGLIFWGTDDSGANVLTF	TRBV12-5	TRBJ2-6	NA	NA